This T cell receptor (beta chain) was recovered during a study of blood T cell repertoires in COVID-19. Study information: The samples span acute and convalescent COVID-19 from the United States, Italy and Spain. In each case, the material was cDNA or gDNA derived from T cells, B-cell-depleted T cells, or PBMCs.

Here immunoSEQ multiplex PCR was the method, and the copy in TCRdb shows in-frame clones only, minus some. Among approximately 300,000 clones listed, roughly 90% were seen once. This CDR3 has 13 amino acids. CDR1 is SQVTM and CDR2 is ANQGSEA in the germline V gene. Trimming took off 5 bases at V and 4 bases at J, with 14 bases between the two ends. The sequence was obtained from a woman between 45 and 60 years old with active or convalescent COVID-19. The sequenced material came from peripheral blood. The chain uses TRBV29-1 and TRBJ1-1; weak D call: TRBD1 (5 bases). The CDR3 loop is CSVSLGRSTEAFF. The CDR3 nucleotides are TGCAGCGTTTCATTGGGGCGCAGCACTGAAGCTTTCTTT. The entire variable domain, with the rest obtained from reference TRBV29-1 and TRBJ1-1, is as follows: SAVISQKPSRDICQRGTSLTIQCQVDSQVTMMFWYRQQPGQSLTLIATANQGSEATYESGFVIDKFPISRPNLTFSTLTVSNMSPEDSSIYLCSVSLGRSTEAFFGQGTRLTVV.